The rows below give T cell receptor beta chains drawn from one sample of a study of glioma-infiltrating T cells. One entry per CDR3 protein, called by TCRdb with MiXCR from the multiplex PCR reads. The table has approximately 140,000 distinct CDR3 sequences, approximately 26% seen once. Sequenced material: glioma tissue, nonneoplastic brain tissue, or PBMCs (not recorded which). The receptors were sampled from a human donor with low-grade glioma or glioblastoma, undergoing nonglioma brain surgery, or in good health (not recorded which). The CDR3 runs from the conserved cysteine through the conserved F or W. The D gene is left open where the match is weak. Size values are once, few and many counts, or a class for expanded clones, and some rows have none.

size | length | J | V | D | CDR3 | DNA
NA | 14 | TRBJ1-6 | TRBV5-1 | NA | CASSLDPWNSPLHF | TGCGCCAGCAGCTTGGATCCATGGAATTCACCCCTCCACTTT
few | 13 | TRBJ1-1 | TRBV7-9 | NA | CASNRGQNTEAFF | TGTGCCAGCAACCGGGGACAGAACACTGAAGCTTTCTTT
NA | 13 | TRBJ1-2 | TRBV7-6 | NA | CASSRGAGDDYTF | TGTGCCAGCAGCCGCGGTGCCGGAGATGACTACACCTTC
NA | 14 | TRBJ1-1 | TRBV14 | NA | CASSQVTVYTEAFF | TGTGCCAGCAGCCAAGTAACAGTATACACTGAAGCTTTCTTT
NA | 13 | TRBJ1-2 | TRBV2 | NA | CASSDYSRGGYTF | TGTGCCAGCAGTGACTACTCCCGTGGGGGCTACACCTTC
NA | 15 | TRBJ2-2 | TRBV6-2/TRBV6-3 | NA | CASSYTGENTGELFF | TGTGCCAGCAGTTATACAGGAGAAAACACCGGGGAGCTGTTTTTT
many | 15 | TRBJ2-1 | TRBV6-1 | TRBD2 | CASSQAGSSYNEQFF | TGTGCCAGCAGTCAAGCGGGGAGCTCCTACAATGAGCAGTTCTTC
many | 15 | TRBJ1-1 | TRBV7-2 | NA | CASSLASRGTTEAFF | TGTGCCAGCAGCCTGGCAAGTAGGGGGACCACTGAAGCTTTCTTT
many | 12 | TRBJ2-1 | TRBV3-1 | NA | CASSQSRKEQFF | TGTGCCAGCAGCCAGAGTAGGAAGGAGCAGTTCTTC
few | 17 | TRBJ1-5 | TRBV19 | TRBD1 | CASSIGGTGSSNQPQHF | TGTGCCAGTAGTATAGGGGGGACAGGGTCTAGCAATCAGCCCCAGCATTTT
many | 11 | TRBJ2-3 | TRBV7-2 | NA | CASTSLDTQYF | TGTGCCAGCACGTCCTTGGATACGCAGTATTTT
many | 11 | TRBJ2-4 | TRBV20-1 | TRBD1 | CSAPYRGSQYF | TGCAGTGCTCCATACAGGGGATCCCAGTACTTC
many | 13 | TRBJ2-1 | TRBV20-1 | TRBD2 | CSASGGAVQGQFF | TGCAGTGCTAGCGGGGGGGCCGTCCAAGGGCAGTTCTTC
NA | 14 | TRBJ1-2 | TRBV25-1 | NA | CASSESWGGGGYTF | TGTGCCAGCAGTGAATCGTGGGGAGGAGGTGGCTACACCTTC
many | 13 | TRBJ1-1 | TRBV24-1 | TRBD1 | CAIVTGPRTEAFF | TGTGCCATAGTGACAGGGCCAAGGACTGAAGCTTTCTTT
few | 16 | TRBJ2-1 | TRBV24-1 | NA | CATRTATPGRANEQFF | TGTGCCACCAGGACTGCGACTCCTGGTAGGGCCAATGAGCAGTTCTTC
once | 15 | TRBJ2-3 | TRBV24-1 | TRBD1 | CATSDRTGVTDTQYF | TGTGCCACCAGTGACCGGACAGGGGTGACAGATACGCAGTATTTT
many | 15 | TRBJ1-5 | TRBV20-1 | NA | CSARIDTNSNQPQHF | TGCAGTGCTAGAATCGACACAAATAGCAATCAGCCCCAGCATTTT
many | 12 | TRBJ1-1 | TRBV6-1 | NA | CASSWGNTEAFF | TGTGCCAGCAGTTGGGGGAACACTGAAGCTTTCTTT
NA | 12 | TRBJ1-5 | TRBV4-1 | NA | CASSQSPVPQHF | TGCGCCAGCAGCCAAAGTCCGGTGCCCCAGCATTTT
many | 16 | TRBJ2-5 | TRBV6-6 | NA | CASSYSRLAVQETQYF | TGTGCCAGCAGTTACTCGCGGCTAGCTGTCCAAGAGACCCAGTACTTC
many | 14 | TRBJ2-2 | TRBV15 | NA | CATSRDRGTGELFF | TGTGCCACCAGCAGAGATCGGGGGACCGGGGAGCTGTTTTTT
few | 16 | TRBJ1-6 | TRBV3-1 | NA | CASSPITGFGGSPLHF | TGTGCCAGCAGCCCGATTACCGGGTTTGGCGGATCACCCCTCCACTTT
many | 13 | TRBJ1-5 | TRBV20-1 | TRBD1 | CSASERGRSSQHF | TGCAGTGCTAGTGAGAGGGGGCGATCCTCCCAGCATTTT
NA | 13 | TRBJ1-1 | TRBV20-1 | NA | CSAREAANTEAFF | TGCAGTGCTAGAGAGGCGGCGAACACTGAAGCTTTCTTT
few | 13 | TRBJ1-2 | TRBV5-1 | NA | CASSLVTVSGYTF | TGCGCCAGCAGCTTGGTTACGGTTTCGGGCTACACCTTC
NA | 15 | TRBJ2-3 | TRBV7-2 | NA | CARDLFAVHTDTQYF | TGTGCCAGGGACCTGTTCGCGGTGCACACAGATACGCAGTATTTT
NA | 16 | TRBJ1-2 | TRBV6-2/TRBV6-3 | NA | CASSYSRGQGPSGYTF | TGTGCCAGCAGTTACTCAAGAGGGCAAGGCCCCAGTGGCTACACCTTC
NA | 16 | TRBJ2-3 | TRBV7-9 | TRBD2 | CASSLATSGGPDTQYF | TGCGCCAGCAGCTTGGCTACTAGCGGGGGTCCAGATACGCAGTATTTT
NA | 14 | TRBJ2-5 | TRBV12-3/TRBV12-4 | NA | CAGSLRDSQETQYF | TGTGCCGGCAGTTTGAGGGACTCCCAAGAGACCCAGTACTTC
NA | 20 | TRBJ2-6 | TRBV4-2 | TRBD1 | CASSQEGRGQGGSGANVLTF | TGTGCCAGCAGCCAAGAAGGACGCGGACAGGGGGGCTCTGGGGCCAACGTCCTGACTTTC
NA | 14 | TRBJ1-2 | TRBV7-6 | TRBD1 | CASSSGQGGYGYTF | TGTGCCAGCAGTTCCGGACAGGGCGGCTATGGCTACACCTTC
NA | 16 | TRBJ2-3 | TRBV6-9 | NA | CASSYDIGLTAYTQYF | TGTGCCAGCAGTTACGATATTGGCCTGACAGCCTATACGCAGTATTTT
NA | 15 | TRBJ1-5 | TRBV10-3 | NA | CAISEPPGGNQPQHF | TGTGCCATCAGTGAGCCCCCGGGGGGCAATCAGCCCCAGCATTTT
many | 13 | TRBJ2-3 | TRBV24-1 | TRBD1 | CAIGQGDWDTQYF | TGTGCCATCGGACAGGGTGATTGGGATACGCAGTATTTT
many | 15 | TRBJ2-3 | TRBV4-1 | TRBD2 | CATQALAASTDTQYF | TGCGCCACCCAAGCACTAGCGGCAAGCACAGATACGCAGTATTTT
NA | 16 | TRBJ2-6 | TRBV15 | NA | CAVTEDVNSGANVLTF | TGTGCCGTGACCGAGGACGTGAACTCTGGGGCCAACGTCCTGACTTTC
many | 12 | TRBJ1-5 | TRBV28 | NA | CANSWGNQPQHF | TGTGCCAACTCGTGGGGCAATCAGCCCCAGCATTTT
NA | 13 | TRBJ2-5 | TRBV10-3 | NA | CAISWDKQETQYF | TGTGCCATCAGCTGGGACAAACAAGAGACCCAGTACTTC
NA | 15 | TRBJ1-1 | TRBV4-1 | TRBD1 | CASAQGGATDTEAFF | TGCGCCAGCGCCCAGGGGGGTGCTACGGACACTGAAGCTTTCTTT
NA | 16 | TRBJ1-4 | TRBV19 | NA | CASSIGSDLSNEKLFF | TGTGCCAGTAGTATCGGGTCCGATTTATCGAATGAAAAACTGTTTTTT
few | 12 | TRBJ2-3 | TRBV6-4 | NA | CASSWVTDTQYF | TGTGCCAGCAGTTGGGTTACAGATACGCAGTATTTT
once | 17 | TRBJ1-5 | TRBV24-1 | NA | CATSDNGGGLGDQPQHF | TGTGCCACCAGTGATAATGGGGGCGGACTCGGAGATCAGCCCCAGCATTTT
NA | 13 | TRBJ1-6 | TRBV2 | NA | CASPRELNSPLHF | TGTGCCAGCCCCCGGGAACTGAATTCACCCCTCCACTTT
few | 13 | TRBJ2-5 | TRBV18 | NA | CASSPGTQETQYF | TGTGCCAGCTCACCGGGTACGCAAGAGACCCAGTACTTC
few | 15 | TRBJ1-4 | TRBV25-1 | NA | CASSDTPGANEKLFF | TGTGCCAGCAGTGATACTCCGGGAGCTAATGAAAAACTGTTTTTT
few | 16 | TRBJ1-6 | TRBV3-1 | TRBD1 | CASSQQGGTGTSPLHF | TGTGCCAGCAGCCAACAGGGGGGGACAGGGACTTCACCCCTCCACTTT
NA | 15 | TRBJ2-1 | TRBV14 | TRBD2 | CASSQVSGLALEQFF | TGTGCCAGCAGCCAAGTCTCGGGACTAGCGCTTGAGCAGTTCTTC
many | 12 | TRBJ2-1 | TRBV6-2/TRBV6-3 | NA | CASSYSQGGTFF | TGTGCCAGCAGTTACTCCCAGGGTGGTACGTTCTTC
few | 16 | TRBJ2-3 | TRBV7-9 | TRBD2 | CASSSSGGAPPDTQYF | TGTGCCAGCAGCTCTAGCGGGGGGGCCCCTCCAGATACGCAGTATTTT
many | 15 | TRBJ1-1 | TRBV2 | NA | CASHRNSPQNTEAFF | TGTGCCAGCCACAGAAACTCACCGCAGAACACTGAAGCTTTCTTT
NA | 15 | TRBJ2-3 | TRBV30 | TRBD1 | CAWRWTGVFTDTQYF | TGTGCCTGGAGATGGACAGGGGTATTCACAGATACGCAGTATTTT
few | 16 | TRBJ2-1 | TRBV24-1 | NA | CATSDLGLPTSDEQFF | TGTGCCACCAGTGATTTGGGCCTCCCTACCAGCGATGAGCAGTTCTTC
few | 10 | TRBJ2-1 | TRBV2 | NA | CASSVGEQFF | TGTGCCAGCAGTGTTGGTGAGCAGTTCTTC
many | 15 | TRBJ2-1 | TRBV20-1 | TRBD2 | CSAVTAGGINNEQFF | TGCAGTGCTGTAACAGCGGGGGGGATTAACAATGAGCAGTTCTTC